The clone carrying this T cell receptor (beta chain) was observed many times. This sample was included in a study of regulatory T cells in long-lasting Graves disease. Time point described: newly diagnosed GD, antithyroid drugs for less than 3 months. PBMC-extracted RNA yielded the TCR library. For TCR beta, libraries came from iRepertoire HTBI primers and Arm-PCR of CDR3 regions. TCRdb reanalysed the multiplex PCR reads using MiXCR and keeps one entry per CDR3 protein. This sample yields hundreds of thousands of distinct CDR3 sequences, of which 16% are seen a single time; 25% to 30% belongs to the top ten. The CDR3 consists of 14 residues. V lost 4 bases, J lost 5 bases, and 4 bases stayed unmatched. CDR1 SGHDT and CDR2 YYEEEE come from the germline V gene. These sequences were also reported in another study, on T cells in Graves' hyperthyroidism and ophthalmopathy. From that study: TCR CDR3 regions were first amplified by RT-PCR with HTBI primers.

Source: peripheral blood mononuclear cells (PBMCs), taken at new diagnosis, from a patient treated with antithyroid drugs. The sequence came from a man in his forties with Graves disease. The chain links TRBV5-6 to TRBJ1-5; 9 bases line up with TRBD1. CDR3 nucleotides: TGTGCCAGCAGCATCTGGACAGGGGATCAGCCCCAGCATTTT. Its protein is CASSIWTGDQPQHF.